Detailed here is one T cell receptor beta chain. Its antigen is not identified. With V trimmed by 0 bases and J by 0 bases, 1 base remained unmatched. Germline CDR1 reads SGDLS; CDR2 reads YYNGEE. The CDR3 is 15 amino acids. Cells sorted by CD45RO/CCR7/CD25/CD127/CD95/CD27 comprised CD4+ naive, central memory, regulatory and stem cell-like memory cells. Expressed TCRB transcripts were sequenced, since all the RNA that had been isolated was reverse transcribed. Profiled with immunoSEQ multiplex PCR; TCRdb holds only in-frame clones, not every one. This table has 500,000 to 850,000 clones, about 14% appearing once. The data were taken from a study of beta chain features in type 1 diabetes. The study's findings and limits: Significant though moderate, a shortening of TCRB CDR3s appeared in all four CD4+ subsets of Type 1 diabetes patients.

The sequence was obtained from a man aged 18-30 years with type 1 diabetes. Sequencing was done on a sample of naive CD4+ T cells from blood. The J gene is TRBJ2-3, the V gene TRBV9; TRBD1 matches at 7 bases. In nucleotides, the CDR3 is TGTGCCAGCAGCGTAGTACAGGGGAGCACAGATACGCAGTATTTT. It is translated as CASSVVQGSTDTQYF.